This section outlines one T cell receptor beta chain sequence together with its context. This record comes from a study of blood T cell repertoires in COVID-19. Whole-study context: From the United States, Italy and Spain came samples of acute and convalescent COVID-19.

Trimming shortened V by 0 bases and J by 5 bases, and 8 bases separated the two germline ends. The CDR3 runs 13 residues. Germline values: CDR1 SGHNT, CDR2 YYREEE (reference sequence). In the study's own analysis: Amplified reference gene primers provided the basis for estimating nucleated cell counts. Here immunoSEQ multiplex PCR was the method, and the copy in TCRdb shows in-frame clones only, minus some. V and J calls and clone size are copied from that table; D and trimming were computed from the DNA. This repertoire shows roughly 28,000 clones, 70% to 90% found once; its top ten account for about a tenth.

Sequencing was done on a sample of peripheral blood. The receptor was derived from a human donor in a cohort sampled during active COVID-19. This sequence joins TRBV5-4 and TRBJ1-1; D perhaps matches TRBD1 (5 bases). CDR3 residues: CASSLEGVTEAFF. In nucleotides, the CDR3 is TGTGCCAGCAGCTTGGAAGGGGTTACTGAAGCTTTCTTT.